This T cell receptor beta chain originates from a study of vaccination effects on CD4 cells after COVID-19. Note on this clone: No antigen is known for it.

The table came from immunoSEQ multiplex PCR; TCRdb's copy has only in-frame clones and leaves some out. The table has roughly 27,000 clones, around 79% seen once. Germline loops: CDR1 KGHDR, CDR2 SFDVKD. V lost 0 bases and J lost 4; bases outside the gene matches: 4. This CDR3 region has 15 residues. Peptide-pool stimulation followed by sequencing identified expanded antigen-specific CD4+ clonotypes in the ViraFEST assay. Once cultured for approximately ten days, the cells underwent separation to obtain CD4+ T cells. This individual contracted SARS-CoV-2 between March and December 2020, as verified by PCR. Some 2.2 million PBMC per well were cultured with approximately 9.7 IU/ml IL-2 and about 10 ug/ml peptides.

V usage is TRBV24-1 and J usage is TRBJ1-1, with TRBD1 matching 7 bases. The sequence came from a human donor who had a prior SARS-CoV-2 infection. The specimen comprised CD4+ T cells from PBMCs cultured with HCoV-NL63 spike peptides, sampled before COVID-19 vaccination. The CDR3 bases are TGTGCCACCAGTGATTTGGACAGGGAATCCACTGAAGCTTTCTTT. Translated, it gives CATSDLDRESTEAFF.